The T cell receptor (beta chain) described here comes from a study of graft-versus-host responses after intestinal transplantation. Study as a whole: Following induction with anti-thymocyte globulin, all recipients were given tacrolimus and steroids for three to four years.

General study results and limits: Among recipient marrow samples, GvH clones were found; some appeared first in ileum or blood.

The protocol was immunoSEQ multiplex PCR, while the TCRdb copy is restricted to in-frame clones and leaves out a portion. This table has 85,000 to 90,000 clones, roughly 88% appearing once. Notes on this clone: The antigen remains unidentified.

Per the germline V gene, CDR1 is SNHLY and CDR2 is FYNNEI. With 6 bases removed from V and 0 bases from J, the gap between germline ends came to 5 bases. The CDR3 totals 12 residues. The TCR originated in a human donor who received an intestinal transplant. The sample consisted of unstimulated CD4+ T cells sorted from spleen or lymph node cells, taken before intestinal transplant. The chain recombines TRBV2 with TRBJ1-2; no clear D. The CDR3 nucleotides are TGTGCCAGCAGGTCCTCTAACTATGGCTACACCTTC. Encoded protein: CASRSSNYGYTF.